Below, 5 T cell receptor beta chains from the same sample are listed, as sequenced in a study of blood T cell repertoires in COVID-19. The protocol was immunoSEQ multiplex PCR, while the TCRdb copy is restricted to in-frame clones and leaves out a portion. The profile covers about 150,000 clones, with 90% to 95% appearing a single time and approximately 0.5% taken by the ten largest. Sequencing was performed on peripheral blood. The receptors were gathered from a man aged 45-65 years with acute or convalescent COVID-19.

V is TRBV6-5 and J is TRBJ1-1; 9 bases line up with TRBD1. CDR3 size: 15 residues. The V segment lost 6 bases and the J segment 3 bases; nucleotides outside the gene matches: 8. The germline gives CDR1 MNHEY, CDR2 SVGAGI. CDR3 bases: TGTGCCAGCAGCTCCAGACAGGGGGGCGACACTGAAGCTTTCTTT. Amino acid sequence: CASSSRQGGDTEAFF.

The CDR3 loop reads CASSRTSSSYEQYV. The CDR3, as DNA: TGTGCCAGCTCAAGGACTAGTTCCTCCTACGAGCAGTACGTC. This chain connects TRBV18 to TRBJ2-7; 7 positions match TRBD2. Germline loops: CDR1 KGHSH, CDR2 LQKENI. V lost 5 bases, J lost 0 bases, and 4 bases stayed unmatched. CDR3 length: 14 residues.

The chain joins TRBV5-1 to TRBJ2-7; 10 bases match TRBD1. With V trimmed by 0 bases and J by 2 bases, 5 bases remained unmatched. This CDR3 contains 16 residues. Germline assignment: CDR1 SGHRS and CDR2 YFSETQ. This CDR3 reads CASSLDGGTGAYEQYF. CDR3 bases: TGCGCCAGCAGCTTGGATGGGGGGACAGGGGCCTACGAGCAGTACTTC.

The gene calls are TRBV2 and TRBJ1-6; 7 bases line up with TRBD1. The ends lost 7 bases at V and 5 bases at J; junction bases unmatched: 11. The CDR3 sequence is 16 residues long. Per the germline V gene, CDR1 is SNHLY and CDR2 is FYNNEI. The CDR3 DNA reads TGTGCCAGCAACCCGCAGGGGGGACAAAATAATTCACCCCTCCACTTT. Protein: CASNPQGGQNNSPLHF.

Concerning this clone itself: One end of the junction varies from germline; a read error may be responsible. The CDR3 loop is CASSGSEQGYIEQFF. In nucleotides, the CDR3 is TGTGCCAGCAGTGGCTCGGAACAGGGCTACATTGAGCAGTTCTTC. The chain employs TRBV28 and TRBJ2-1; the D gene is possibly TRBD1 (6 bases). Per germline, CDR1 MDHEN and CDR2 SYDVKM. This CDR3 is 15 amino acids long.